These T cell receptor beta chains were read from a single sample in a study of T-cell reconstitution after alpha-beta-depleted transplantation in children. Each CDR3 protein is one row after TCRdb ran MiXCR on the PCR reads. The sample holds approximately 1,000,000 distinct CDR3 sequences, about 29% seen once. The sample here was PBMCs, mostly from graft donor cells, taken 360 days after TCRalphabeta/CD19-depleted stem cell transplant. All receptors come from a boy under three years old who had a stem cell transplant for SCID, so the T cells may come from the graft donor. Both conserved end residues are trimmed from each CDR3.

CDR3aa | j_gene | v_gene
ASSLKGTMNTEAF | TRBJ1-1 | TRBV5-1
ASSYSSGDSPYEQY | TRBJ2-7 | TRBV6-2/TRBV6-3
ASSKLVTNEKLF | TRBJ1-4 | TRBV21-1
ASSLNWDGDEQF | TRBJ2-1 | TRBV18
ASSQASGTGFLGQF | TRBJ2-1 | TRBV4-3
ASSYLGNVNTEAF | TRBJ1-1 | TRBV6-2/TRBV6-3
ASSQDSGGGAFDVKTQY | TRBJ2-5 | TRBV4-2
ASSETAGNTIY | TRBJ1-3 | TRBV9
ASSLGEGGNQPQH | TRBJ1-5 | TRBV5-1
SARVAGANYGYT | TRBJ1-2 | TRBV20-1
ASSFFSAREGKQF | TRBJ2-1 | TRBV5-5
ASSFSGWSTSNQPQH | TRBJ1-5 | TRBV12-3/TRBV12-4
ASSQGRGGVGTGELF | TRBJ2-2 | TRBV12-3/TRBV12-4
ASSFAGDTDTQY | TRBJ2-3 | TRBV7-3
ASRFQGSDEQF | TRBJ2-1 | TRBV12-3/TRBV12-4
SARPPGGGKYEQY | TRBJ2-7 | TRBV20-1
ASSIGSRGYTEAF | TRBJ1-1 | TRBV19
ASSVAASGEQF | TRBJ2-1 | TRBV7-2
ASSPTGRAETLDTQY | TRBJ2-3 | TRBV2
ASSFGPVGGRIPYNEQF | TRBJ2-1 | TRBV12-3/TRBV12-4
ASTPWSRGPSTDTQY | TRBJ2-3 | TRBV6-1
ASGLGLPGTEAF | TRBJ1-1 | TRBV12-5
ASSRKPNTGELF | TRBJ2-2 | TRBV18
ASSRQGTYNSPLH | TRBJ1-6 | TRBV6-1
SASATGFTEAF | TRBJ1-1 | TRBV20-1
ASLTGTALTGELF | TRBJ2-2 | TRBV12-3/TRBV12-4
ASSEGLVGGASYEQY | TRBJ2-7 | TRBV9
ASSGSRGVTDTQY | TRBJ2-3 | TRBV12-3/TRBV12-4
ATAGWGFQETQY | TRBJ2-5 | TRBV10-3
SARTLHARSSYEQY | TRBJ2-7 | TRBV20-1
ATSDSWRGVVGELF | TRBJ2-2 | TRBV24-1
ASSPIRVGAGELF | TRBJ2-2 | TRBV11-2
ASSYSIRRGDKGYT | TRBJ1-2 | TRBV6-5
ASSSSGGARDTQY | TRBJ2-3 | TRBV6-1
SASRTIGDYGYT | TRBJ1-2 | TRBV20-1
ASLWRTIQETQY | TRBJ2-5 | TRBV2
ASSLRTGGALNSNQPQH | TRBJ1-5 | TRBV7-8
ASSQGLPWGAILAKNIQY | TRBJ2-4 | TRBV3-1
ASREQTQY | TRBJ2-5 | TRBV27
ASSSPRGGARPDTQY | TRBJ2-3 | TRBV7-9
ATSRDGYGYT | TRBJ1-2 | TRBV6-5
ASSLDWWRVREQY | TRBJ2-7 | TRBV11-2
ASSQSHPQTSGGYNEQF | TRBJ2-1 | TRBV3-1
ATPIHLGNEQF | TRBJ2-1 | TRBV6-1
SARAGKETQY | TRBJ2-5 | TRBV20-1
ATSVRLAGETQY | TRBJ2-5 | TRBV15
ASSTKGQGWYEQY | TRBJ2-7 | TRBV5-5
SVAWSTDTQY | TRBJ2-3 | TRBV29-1
ASSPWDLDTQY | TRBJ2-3 | TRBV5-5
ASRNHRGLGNSPLH | TRBJ1-6 | TRBV6-2/TRBV6-3